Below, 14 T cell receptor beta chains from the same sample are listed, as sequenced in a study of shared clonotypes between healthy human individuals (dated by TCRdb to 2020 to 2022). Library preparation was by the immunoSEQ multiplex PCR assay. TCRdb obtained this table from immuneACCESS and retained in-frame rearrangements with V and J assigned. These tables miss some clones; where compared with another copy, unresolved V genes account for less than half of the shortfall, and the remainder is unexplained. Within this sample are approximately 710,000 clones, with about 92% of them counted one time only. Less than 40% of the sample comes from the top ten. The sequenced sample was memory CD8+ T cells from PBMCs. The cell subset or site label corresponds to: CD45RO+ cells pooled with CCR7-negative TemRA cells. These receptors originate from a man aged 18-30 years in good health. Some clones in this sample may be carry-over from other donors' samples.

Here the CDR3 DNA reads TGTGCCTGGAGTCCCGGGACAGAGTACGAGCAGTACTTC. It yields the protein CAWSPGTEYEQYF. The V and J genes are TRBV30 and TRBJ2-7, with 7 bases identical to TRBD1. Per the germline V gene, CDR1 is GTSNPN and CDR2 is SVGIG (reference sequence). The CDR3 contains 13 residues. V trimming: 2 bases; J trimming: 4 bases; junction bases outside the gene matches: 5.

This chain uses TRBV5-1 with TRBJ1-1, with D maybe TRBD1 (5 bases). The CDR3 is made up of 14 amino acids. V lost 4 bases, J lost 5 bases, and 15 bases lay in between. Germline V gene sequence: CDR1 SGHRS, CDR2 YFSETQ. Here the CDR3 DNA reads TGCGCCAGCAGCCTCGGGGGGGTATGGACTGAAGCTTTCTTT. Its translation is CASSLGGVWTEAFF.

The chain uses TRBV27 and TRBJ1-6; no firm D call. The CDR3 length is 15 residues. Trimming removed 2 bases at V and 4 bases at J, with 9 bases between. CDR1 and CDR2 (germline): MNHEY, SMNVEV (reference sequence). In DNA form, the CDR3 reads TGTGCCAGCAGTTTAGACACACCATATAATTCACCCCTCCACTTT. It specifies CASSLDTPYNSPLHF.

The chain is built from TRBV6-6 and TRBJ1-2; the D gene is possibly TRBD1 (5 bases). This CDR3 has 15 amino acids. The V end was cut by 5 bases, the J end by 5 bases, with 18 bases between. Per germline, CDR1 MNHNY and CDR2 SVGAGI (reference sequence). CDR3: CASSDLGRTPYGYTF. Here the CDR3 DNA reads TGTGCCAGCAGTGATTTGGGACGGACCCCTTATGGCTACACCTTC.

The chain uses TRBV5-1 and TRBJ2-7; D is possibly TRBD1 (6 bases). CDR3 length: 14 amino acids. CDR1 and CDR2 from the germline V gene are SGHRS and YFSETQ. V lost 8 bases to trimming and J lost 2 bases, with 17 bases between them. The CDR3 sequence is CARRGRGYTYEQYF. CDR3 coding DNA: TGCGCCAGAAGGGGCAGGGGATACACCTACGAGCAGTACTTC.

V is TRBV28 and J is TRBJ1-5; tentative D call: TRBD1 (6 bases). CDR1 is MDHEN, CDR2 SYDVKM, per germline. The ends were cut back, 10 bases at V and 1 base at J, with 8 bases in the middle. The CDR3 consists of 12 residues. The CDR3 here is CATQGSNQPQHF. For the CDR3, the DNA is TGTGCCACCCAGGGGAGCAATCAGCCCCAGCATTTT.

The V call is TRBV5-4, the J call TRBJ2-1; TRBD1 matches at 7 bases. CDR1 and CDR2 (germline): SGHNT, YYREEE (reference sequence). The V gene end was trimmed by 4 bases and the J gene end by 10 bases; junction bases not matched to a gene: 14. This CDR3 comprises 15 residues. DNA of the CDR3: TGTGCCAGCAGCCTGGGAAGGGGGCTAGTGGGAGAGCAGTTCTTC. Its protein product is CASSLGRGLVGEQFF. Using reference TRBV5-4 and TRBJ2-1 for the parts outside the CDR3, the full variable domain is ETGVTQSPTHLIKTRGQQVTLRCSSQSGHNTVSWYQQALGQGPQFIFQYYREEENGRGNFPPRFSGLQFPNYSSELNVNALELDDSALYLCASSLGRGLVGEQFFGPGTRLTVL.

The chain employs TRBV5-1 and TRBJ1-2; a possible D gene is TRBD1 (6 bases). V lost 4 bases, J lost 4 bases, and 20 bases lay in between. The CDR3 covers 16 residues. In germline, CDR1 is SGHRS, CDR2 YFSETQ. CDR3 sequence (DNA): TGCGCCAGCAGCCAGGCCGGACAGTCTTCCGCCTATGGCTACACCTTC. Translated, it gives CASSQAGQSSAYGYTF. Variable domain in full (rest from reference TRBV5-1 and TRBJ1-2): KAGVTQTPRYLIKTRGQQVTLSCSPISGHRSVSWYQQTPGQGLQFLFEYFSETQRNKGNFPGRFSGRQFSNSRSEMNVSTLELGDSALYLCASSQAGQSSAYGYTFGSGTRLTVV.

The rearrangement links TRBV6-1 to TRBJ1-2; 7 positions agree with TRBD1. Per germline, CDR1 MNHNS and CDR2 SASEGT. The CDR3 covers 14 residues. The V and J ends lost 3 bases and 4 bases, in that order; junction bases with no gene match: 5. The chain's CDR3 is CASSEGDRGYGYTF. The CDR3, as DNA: TGTGCCAGCAGTGAGGGGGACAGAGGCTATGGCTACACCTTC.

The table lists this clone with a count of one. CDR3 amino acids: CASSQGLRAGGTPNTEAFF. In DNA form, the CDR3 reads TGCGCCAGCAGCCAAGGGCTTCGTGCGGGTGGGACACCGAACACTGAAGCTTTCTTT. V and J are TRBV4-3 and TRBJ1-1; D is perhaps TRBD1 (6 bases). The germline gives CDR1 LGHNA, CDR2 YSLEER. V was clipped by 1 base and J by 1 base, with 22 bases between them. The CDR3 contains 19 residues.

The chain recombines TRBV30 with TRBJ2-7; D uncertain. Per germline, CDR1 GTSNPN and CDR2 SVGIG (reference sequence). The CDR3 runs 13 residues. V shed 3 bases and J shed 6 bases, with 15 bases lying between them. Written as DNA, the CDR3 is TGTGCCTGGAGACCTGATCCTTTCTTCGAGCAGTACTTC. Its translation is CAWRPDPFFEQYF.

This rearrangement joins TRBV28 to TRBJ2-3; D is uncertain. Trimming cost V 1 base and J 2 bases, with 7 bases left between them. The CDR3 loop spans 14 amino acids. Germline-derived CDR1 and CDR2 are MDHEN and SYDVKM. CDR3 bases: TGTGCCAGCAGTTTATCCTCACTCACAGATACGCAGTATTTT. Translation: CASSLSSLTDTQYF.

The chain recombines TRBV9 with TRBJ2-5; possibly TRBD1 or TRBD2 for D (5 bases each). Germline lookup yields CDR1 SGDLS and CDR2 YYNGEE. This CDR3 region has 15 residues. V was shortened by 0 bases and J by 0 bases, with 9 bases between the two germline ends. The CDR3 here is CASSVGDLYQETQYF. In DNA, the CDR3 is TGTGCCAGCAGCGTAGGGGACCTGTACCAAGAGACCCAGTACTTC.

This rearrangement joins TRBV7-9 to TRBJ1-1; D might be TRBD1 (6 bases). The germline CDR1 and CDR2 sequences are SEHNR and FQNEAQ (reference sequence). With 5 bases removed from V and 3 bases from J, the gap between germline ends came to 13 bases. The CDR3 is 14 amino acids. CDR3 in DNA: TGTGCCAGCAGCACCCAGGACAGAGACACTGAAGCTTTCTTT. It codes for CASSTQDRDTEAFF.